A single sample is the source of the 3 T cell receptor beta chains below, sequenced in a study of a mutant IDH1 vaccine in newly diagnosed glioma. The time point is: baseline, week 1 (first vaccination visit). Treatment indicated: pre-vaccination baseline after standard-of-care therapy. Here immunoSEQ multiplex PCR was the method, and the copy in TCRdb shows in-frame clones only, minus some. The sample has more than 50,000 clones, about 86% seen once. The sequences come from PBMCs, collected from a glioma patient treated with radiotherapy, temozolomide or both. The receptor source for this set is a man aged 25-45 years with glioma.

This CDR3 is CASSTGGRNTEAFF. The CDR3 DNA is TGTGCCAGCAGCACCGGGGGGCGGAACACTGAAGCTTTCTTT. This chain links TRBV5-6 with TRBJ1-1, with D perhaps matching TRBD1 (6 bases). V was pared by 4 bases and J by 1 base, with 11 bases between. The CDR3 runs 14 residues. Per the germline V gene, CDR1 is SGHDT and CDR2 is YYEEEE.

The CDR3 bases are TGCAGCGTTGTCGGGAGAGGGGGCGGCGCGACCGGGGAGCTGTTTTTT. Translated: CSVVGRGGGATGELFF. The chain combines TRBV29-1 with TRBJ2-2; possibly TRBD1 for D (7 bases). The CDR3 sequence is 16 residues long. Germline CDR1 is SQVTM and CDR2 is ANQGSEA. With 4 bases removed from V and 5 bases from J, the gap between germline ends came to 20 bases.

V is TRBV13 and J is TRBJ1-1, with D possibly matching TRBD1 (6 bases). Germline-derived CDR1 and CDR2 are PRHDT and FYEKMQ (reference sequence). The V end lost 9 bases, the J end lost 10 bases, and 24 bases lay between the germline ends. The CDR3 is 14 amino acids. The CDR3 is CASLLWGQGGGAFF. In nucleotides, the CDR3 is TGTGCCAGTCTCCTCTGGGGGCAGGGCGGTGGAGCTTTCTTT.